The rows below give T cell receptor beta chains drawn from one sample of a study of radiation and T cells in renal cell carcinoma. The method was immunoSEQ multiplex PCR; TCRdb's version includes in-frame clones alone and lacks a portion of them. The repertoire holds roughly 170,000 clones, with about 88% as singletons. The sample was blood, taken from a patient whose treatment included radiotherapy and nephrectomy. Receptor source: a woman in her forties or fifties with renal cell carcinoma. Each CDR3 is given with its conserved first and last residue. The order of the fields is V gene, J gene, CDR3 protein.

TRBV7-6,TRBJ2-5,CASSPQGGRTQYF
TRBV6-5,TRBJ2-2,CASSYSWEGVTGELFF
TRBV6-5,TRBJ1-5,CASRAALYSNQPQHF
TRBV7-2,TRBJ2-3,CASSLVYRTDTQYF
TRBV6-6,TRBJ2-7,CASLPGRGSYEQYF
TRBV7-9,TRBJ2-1,CASSPWRSGDNEQFF
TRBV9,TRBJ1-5,CASSVYSNQPQHF
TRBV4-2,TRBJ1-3,CASSQDRTAGNTIYF
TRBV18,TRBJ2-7,CASSPYGGSEQYF
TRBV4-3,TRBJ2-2,CASSQEWGQSHRELFF
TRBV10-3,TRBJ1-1,CAISGPGQGSTEAFF
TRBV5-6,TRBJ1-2,CASSSRDRAYGYTF
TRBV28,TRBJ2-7,CASSLSQSPGQGVW
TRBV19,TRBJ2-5,CASSPPGIWETQYF
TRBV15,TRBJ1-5,CATSHGGDRRNQPQHF
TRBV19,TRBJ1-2,CASSIDPDYGYTF
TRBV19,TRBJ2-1,CASSIGASNEQFF
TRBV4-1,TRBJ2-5,CASSQVPPGLAEETQYF
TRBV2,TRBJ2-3,CASREDRDTQYF
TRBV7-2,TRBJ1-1,CASSWRQSNTEAFF
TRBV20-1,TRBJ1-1,CSARRTGEAFF
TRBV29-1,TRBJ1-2,CSVGIGGLGYGYTF
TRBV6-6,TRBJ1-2,CASLPGGNPNYGYTF
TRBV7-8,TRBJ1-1,CASSLRVGELTEAFF
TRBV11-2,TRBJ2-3,CASKLKAGGTDTQYF
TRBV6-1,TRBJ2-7,CASSESLGLAGYEQYF
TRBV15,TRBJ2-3,CATSRDTSGGQQYF
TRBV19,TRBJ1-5,CASMHLDQPQHF
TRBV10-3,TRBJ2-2,CAISDPDTGELFF
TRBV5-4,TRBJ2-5,CASSLARGPMLQETQYF
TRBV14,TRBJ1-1,CASSQVRQLNTEAFF
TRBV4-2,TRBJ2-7,CASSPRQGLSYEQYF
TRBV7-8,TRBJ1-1,CASSPDQDREAFF
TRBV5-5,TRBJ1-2,CASSLPGYGYTF
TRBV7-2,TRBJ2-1,CASSLAKLLAGGNEQFF
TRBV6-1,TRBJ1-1,CASSEVVGRGARNTEAFF
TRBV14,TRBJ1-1,CASSQEPKETEAFF
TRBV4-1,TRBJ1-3,CASSLSQDSGNTIYF
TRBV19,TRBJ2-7,CASNPGDNYYEQYF
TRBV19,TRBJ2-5,CASSIVHGGAQETQYF
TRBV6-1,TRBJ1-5,CASNPRGGQPQHF
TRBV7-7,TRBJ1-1,CASSLAENTEAFF
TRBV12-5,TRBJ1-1,CASGLQLNTEAFF
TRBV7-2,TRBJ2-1,CASSLRRTGGHNEQFF
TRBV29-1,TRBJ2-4,CSVGDLTGDVLDIQYF
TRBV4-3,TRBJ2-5,CASSAGGRGETQYF
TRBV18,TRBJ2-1,CASSPPHGGGNSYNEQFF
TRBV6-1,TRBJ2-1,CASSEEGRRNEQFF
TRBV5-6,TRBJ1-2,CASLIGGVYGYTF
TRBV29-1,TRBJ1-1,CSVAGQLNTEAFF
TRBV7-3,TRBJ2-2,CASAKGGTSNTGELFF
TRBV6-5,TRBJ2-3,CASSSRGVLSDTQYF
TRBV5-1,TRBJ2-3,CASSSQGLARTDTQYF
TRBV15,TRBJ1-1,CATSSAYSEAFF